The clone carrying this T cell receptor (beta chain) was found once. Its antigen is currently unknown. The data were taken from a study of radiation and T cells in renal cell carcinoma. The wider study: Nephrectomy followed 15 Gy stereotactic body radiation by 4 weeks. Notes on the study in general: Top tumor clonotypes rose in blood 2 weeks post-radiation, then contracted.

With 1 base removed from V and 8 bases from J, the gap between germline ends came to 11 bases. This CDR3 contains 13 residues. The germline CDR1 and CDR2 sequences are SEHNR and FQNEAQ (reference sequence). Sequencing was performed with immunoSEQ multiplex PCR; in TCRdb, only in-frame clones are kept and a portion is missing. The sample lists about 140,000 clones; around four fifths were seen once. Stated time point: baseline pretreatment blood. Indicated treatment: 15 Gy SBRT to primary tumor, nephrectomy 4 weeks later. The specimen comprised blood, sampled from a patient whose treatment included radiotherapy and nephrectomy. This TCR was recovered from a woman aged 45-60 years with renal cell carcinoma. The chain carries TRBV7-9 and TRBJ1-2, with unresolved D. CDR3 region: CASSLEGFRGYTF. CDR3 DNA sequence: TGTGCCAGCAGCTTAGAAGGGTTCCGGGGCTACACCTTC.